The following is a TCR beta chain sequence with its context. The repertoire was sequenced with immunoSEQ multiplex PCR; TCRdb's copy has only in-frame clones and lacks some. This table holds roughly 590,000 clones, roughly 96% found once. This specimen belongs to a study of shared clonotypes between healthy human individuals. Germline V gene lookup returns CDR1 MNHEY and CDR2 SMNVEV (reference sequence). The ends were cut back, 2 bases at V and 1 base at J, with 15 bases in the middle. The CDR3 has 17 amino acids. CD45RO-negative, CCR7-positively selected cells formed the naive CD8 fraction, excluding terminally differentiated effector memory CD45RA+ cells.

The V call is TRBV27, the J call TRBJ1-5, with D uncertain. The sample consisted of naive CD8+ T cells sorted from blood. This receptor was identified in a woman aged 25-40 years in good health. The CDR3 DNA is TGTGCCAGCAGTTTAGTCAGCGGAGTTGGGAGCAATCAGCCCCAGCATTTT. As protein: CASSLVSGVGSNQPQHF.